What follows describes a single T cell receptor (beta chain). Compared with germline, one end of the junction differs, possibly owing to a read error. The data are from a study of blood T cell repertoires in COVID-19. The CDR3 consists of 14 residues. CDR1 and CDR2 from the germline V gene are SGHRS and YFSETQ. The table came from immunoSEQ multiplex PCR; TCRdb's copy has only in-frame clones and leaves some out. Here the sample spans around 340,000 clones, 83% being singletons. The sequence derives from a young man with active or convalescent COVID-19. The rearrangement links TRBV5-1 to TRBJ1-1; 8 bases agree with TRBD1. The sample consisted of peripheral blood. The CDR3 DNA sequence: TGCGCCAGCAGCTTGGGGACAGGGAACCCTGAAGCTTTCTTT. This translates into CASSLGTGNPEAFF.